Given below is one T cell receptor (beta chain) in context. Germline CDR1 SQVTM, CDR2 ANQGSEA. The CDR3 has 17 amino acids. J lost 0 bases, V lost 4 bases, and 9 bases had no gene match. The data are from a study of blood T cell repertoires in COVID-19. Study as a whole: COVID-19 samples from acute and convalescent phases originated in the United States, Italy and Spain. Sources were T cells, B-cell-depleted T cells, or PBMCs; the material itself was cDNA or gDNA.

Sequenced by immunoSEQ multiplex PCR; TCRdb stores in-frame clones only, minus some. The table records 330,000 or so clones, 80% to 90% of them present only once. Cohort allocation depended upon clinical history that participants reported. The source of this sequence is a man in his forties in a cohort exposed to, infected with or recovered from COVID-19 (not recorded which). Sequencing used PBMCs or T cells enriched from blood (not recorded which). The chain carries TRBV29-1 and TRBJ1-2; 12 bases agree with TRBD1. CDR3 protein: CSVGSRDRGRSNYGYTF. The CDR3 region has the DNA TGCAGCGTTGGCAGCCGGGACAGGGGGCGTTCTAACTATGGCTACACCTTC.